This passage covers 25 T cell receptor beta chains from one sample sequenced in a study of blood T cell repertoires in COVID-19. Clones were sequenced by immunoSEQ multiplex PCR, and TCRdb holds only the in-frame ones, with some missing. Of 200,000 or so clones listed, roughly 88% are singletons. Sequencing input: PBMCs or T cells enriched from blood (not recorded which). Source of these receptors: a woman between 40 and 50 years old with acute COVID-19.

The rearrangement joins TRBV9 to TRBJ2-1, with D tentatively TRBD2 (6 bases). This CDR3 is 13 amino acids long. V lost 4 bases and J 10 bases, leaving 15 bases between the germline ends. Germline lookup yields CDR1 SGDLS and CDR2 YYNGEE. The CDR3 DNA reads as TGTGCCAGCAGCTCCACACCCGGAGGGGAGCAGTTCTTC. This sequence encodes CASSSTPGGEQFF.

The J gene is TRBJ1-1, the V gene TRBV5-5; 10 bases are shared with TRBD1. CDR3 length equals 16 residues. The V gene end was trimmed by 3 bases and the J gene end by 6 bases; junction bases not matched to a gene: 11. Looked up from germline, CDR1 is SGHKS and CDR2 is YYEKEE (reference sequence). The DNA of the CDR3 is TGTGCCAGCAGCTCCGGGACAGGGGATTTTAGGCCTGAAGCTTTCTTT. Translation gives CASSSGTGDFRPEAFF.

The CDR3 nucleotides read TGTGCCAGCAGCGAGTCGGTCGGGGACTATGGCTACACCTTC. Its translation: CASSESVGDYGYTF. The chain is built from TRBV11-2 and TRBJ1-2; D remains ambiguous. The germline V and J ends were trimmed by 5 bases and 3 bases, with 13 bases remaining between them. CDR1 and CDR2 from the germline V gene are SGHAT and FQNNGV. CDR3 length: 14 amino acids.

The V and J genes are TRBV29-1 and TRBJ1-1; 7 bases are shared with TRBD1. The CDR3 is 13 amino acids. Trimming took 7 bases from V and 0 from J; bases not matched to a gene: 5. In germline, CDR1 is SQVTM, CDR2 ANQGSEA. CDR3 region: CSASGTVNTEAFF. CDR3 bases: TGCAGCGCCTCCGGGACAGTGAACACTGAAGCTTTCTTT.

The V and J genes are TRBV5-1 and TRBJ1-1, with D possibly TRBD1 on 6 matching bases. The CDR3 runs 13 residues. V dropped 0 bases and J dropped 4 bases, with 7 bases sitting between them. Germline CDR1 reads SGHRS; CDR2 reads YFSETQ. CDR3 loop: CASSLAGATEAFF. In DNA form, the CDR3 reads TGCGCCAGCAGCTTGGCAGGGGCCACTGAAGCTTTCTTT. Supplemented by reference TRBV5-1 and TRBJ1-1, the full variable domain reads KAGVTQTPRYLIKTRGQQVTLSCSPISGHRSVSWYQQTPGQGLQFLFEYFSETQRNKGNFPGRFSGRQFSNSRSEMNVSTLELGDSALYLCASSLAGATEAFFGQGTRLTVV.

The chain combines TRBV12-2 with TRBJ2-3; the table assigns TRBD2, which was not confirmed against the DNA. TRBV12-2 is termed a pseudogene. This CDR3 spans 17 amino acids. The CDR3 DNA reads TGTGCAAGTCGCTTAGGGATAGCGGGGGGTACAACAGATACGCAGTATTTT. It encodes CASRLGIAGGTTDTQYF.

This clone was observed a few times. This sequence joins TRBV29-1 and TRBJ1-2; possibly TRBD1 for D (6 bases). This CDR3 comprises 12 residues. Germline CDR1 and CDR2: SQVTM and ANQGSEA. The ends were cut back, 7 bases at V and 7 bases at J, with 16 bases in the middle. The CDR3 coding sequence is TGCAGCGACCAACGACAGGCGGGTGGCTACACCTTC. Translating it yields CSDQRQAGGYTF.

The rearrangement joins TRBV18 to TRBJ2-7; 8 bases agree with TRBD1. The CDR3 is 13 residues long. J was trimmed by 5 bases and V by 6 bases; bases with no gene match: 6. The germline V gene encodes CDR1 KGHSH and CDR2 LQKENI. The CDR3: CASSQTGDNEQYV. The CDR3 DNA is TGTGCCAGCTCCCAGACAGGGGACAACGAGCAGTACGTC.

The chain recombines TRBV2 with TRBJ1-1; D ambiguous. Germline-derived CDR1 and CDR2 are SNHLY and FYNNEI. The CDR3 covers 15 residues. V dropped 2 bases and J dropped 6 bases, with 16 bases sitting between them. The CDR3 region is CASSESAPRYAEAFF. CDR3 DNA: TGTGCCAGCAGTGAATCCGCCCCTAGGTACGCTGAAGCTTTCTTT.

The CDR3 sequence is CASSTGTSVTGELFF. CDR3 bases: TGTGCCAGCAGTACCGGGACTAGCGTAACCGGGGAGCTGTTTTTT. The V and J genes are TRBV7-2 and TRBJ2-2; TRBD2 aligns across 10 bases. The CDR3 extends over 15 amino acids. Trimming cost V 6 bases and J 5 bases; bases outside gene matches: 6. Germline V gene data show CDR1 as SGHTA and CDR2 as FQGNSA.

This rearrangement joins TRBV27 to TRBJ1-6; D possibly corresponds to TRBD1 (6 bases). CDR3 length: 15 amino acids. V was trimmed by 8 bases and J by 10 bases, leaving 21 bases between them. The V gene's germline CDR1 is MNHEY and CDR2 SMNVEV (reference sequence). DNA of the CDR3: TGTGCCAGCCAAAAGGACAGCCTAAATGGGTCACCCCTCCACTTT. Translation gives CASQKDSLNGSPLHF.

The chain's CDR3 is CAISPRDSGDSPLHF. Here the CDR3 DNA reads TGTGCCATCAGTCCTAGGGACTCTGGGGATTCACCCCTCCACTTT. This sequence joins TRBV10-3 and TRBJ1-6; D perhaps matches TRBD1 (5 bases). V lost 5 bases and J 8 bases, leaving 16 bases between the germline ends. This CDR3 is built from 15 residues. CDR1 ENHRY and CDR2 SYGVKD come from the germline V gene.

The chain has TRBV7-9 and TRBJ1-2; 7 bases fit TRBD1. This CDR3 has 16 amino acids. Germline CDR1 reads SEHNR; CDR2 reads FQNEAQ (reference sequence). V was clipped by 4 bases and J by 9 bases; unmatched bases: 17. The CDR3 region is CASSSQTGQDSLRYTF. The CDR3 nucleotides read TGTGCCAGCAGCTCCCAGACAGGACAGGATAGTTTACGCTACACCTTC.

The chain combines TRBV5-1 with TRBJ2-3; 8 bases fit TRBD2. V shed 1 base and J 3 bases; nucleotides not matched to a gene: 7. This CDR3 has 16 amino acids. The germline V gene encodes CDR1 SGHRS and CDR2 YFSETQ. The CDR3 nucleotides read TGCGCCAGCAGCTTGATCGTCGGGGGGGCAACAGATACGCAGTATTTT. Its protein product is CASSLIVGGATDTQYF.

This sequence joins TRBV6-5 and TRBJ1-4; D is unresolved. The CDR3 totals 14 residues. V lost 5 bases to trimming and J lost 0 bases, with 7 bases between them. Looked up from germline, CDR1 is MNHEY and CDR2 is SVGAGI. The CDR3 spells CASSLRTTNEKLFF. CDR3 nucleotides: TGTGCCAGCAGTCTTAGAACAACTAATGAAAAACTGTTTTTT.

This sequence joins TRBV6-5 and TRBJ2-1, with 7 bases identical to TRBD1. J lost 2 bases, V lost 5 bases, and 6 bases had no gene match. The CDR3 is 15 residues long. Germline V gene sequence: CDR1 MNHEY, CDR2 SVGAGI. The CDR3 nucleotides are TGTGCCAGCAGTAGCACCGGGACAGCCTACAATGAGCAGTTCTTC. It encodes CASSSTGTAYNEQFF.

J is TRBJ2-1 and V is TRBV12-3 or TRBV12-4; 7 bases are a match to TRBD1. The ends lost 6 bases at V and 7 bases at J; junction bases unmatched: 3. This CDR3 has 12 residues. As DNA, the CDR3 is TGTGCCAGCAGCAACAGGGGAAATGAGCAGTTCTTC. Encoded protein: CASSNRGNEQFF.

This chain connects TRBV7-9 to TRBJ1-1; tentative D call: TRBD1 (6 bases). The CDR3 is made up of 15 amino acids. Germline V gene sequence: CDR1 SEHNR, CDR2 FQNEAQ (reference sequence). Trimming left V 6 bases short and J 3 bases short, with 17 bases between. As DNA, the CDR3 is TGTGCCAGCAGTAAGAGGGGGATCGGAGACACTGAAGCTTTCTTT. Translated, it gives CASSKRGIGDTEAFF.

The chain has TRBV2 and TRBJ1-5; 7 bases agree with TRBD1. The trim removed 5 bases at V and 6 bases at J, leaving 7 bases unmatched. Germline V gene sequence: CDR1 SNHLY, CDR2 FYNNEI. CDR3 length: 14 residues. The CDR3 loop is CASSLRQGVQPQHF. Here the CDR3 DNA reads TGTGCCAGCAGTCTTCGACAGGGTGTTCAGCCCCAGCATTTT.

The chain recombines TRBV7-8 with TRBJ1-1, with D tentatively TRBD1 (5 bases). The germline V and J ends were trimmed by 5 bases and 6 bases, with 19 bases remaining between them. The CDR3 runs to 15 residues. Per germline, CDR1 SGHVS and CDR2 FQNEAQ. CDR3 sequence reads: CASSHFGGGKAEAFF. DNA for the CDR3: TGTGCCAGCAGCCACTTTGGGGGGGGGAAGGCTGAAGCTTTCTTT.

The V gene is TRBV5-1, the J gene TRBJ2-2, with D possibly being TRBD1 (6 bases). The V end was cut by 3 bases, the J end by 2 bases, with 14 bases between. CDR3 size: 16 residues. The germline V gene encodes CDR1 SGHRS and CDR2 YFSETQ. In nucleotides, the CDR3 is TGCGCCAGCAGCTGGGGGACACTCAGAAACACCGGGGAGCTGTTTTTT. Protein: CASSWGTLRNTGELFF.

The J gene is TRBJ1-2, the V gene TRBV7-9; 12 nucleotides align to TRBD1. The germline V gene has CDR1 SEHNR and CDR2 FQNEAQ (reference sequence). V was pared by 5 bases and J by 4 bases, with 8 bases of the junction left unmatched. CDR3 size: 16 residues. CDR3 residues: CASSRSPGQGAYGYTF. Written as DNA, the CDR3 is TGTGCCAGCAGCCGTAGTCCGGGACAGGGGGCCTATGGCTACACCTTC. Supplemented by reference TRBV7-9 and TRBJ1-2, the full variable domain reads DTGVSQNPRHKITKRGQNVTFRCDPISEHNRLYWYRQTLGQGPEFLTYFQNEAQLEKSRLLSDRFSAERPKGSFSTLEIQRTEQGDSAMYLCASSRSPGQGAYGYTFGSGTRLTVV.

The gene calls are TRBV9 and TRBJ2-1, with 8 bases fitting TRBD1. The CDR3 extends over 16 amino acids. Germline lookup yields CDR1 SGDLS and CDR2 YYNGEE. The ends lost 4 bases at V and 0 bases at J; junction bases unmatched: 6. CDR3 DNA sequence: TGTGCCAGCAGCCGTGGACAGGGCAGCTCCTACAATGAGCAGTTCTTC. Translated, it gives CASSRGQGSSYNEQFF.

The V call is TRBV5-1, the J call TRBJ2-1; 13 nucleotides align to TRBD2. The CDR3 is 15 amino acids. Germline loops: CDR1 SGHRS, CDR2 YFSETQ. V dropped 2 bases and J dropped 7; count of bases not matched to a gene: 3. The CDR3 coding sequence is TGCGCCAGCAGCTTACCGGGACTAGCGGGGAATGAGCAGTTCTTC. Translation: CASSLPGLAGNEQFF. The variable domain in full, completed from reference TRBV5-1 and TRBJ2-1, reads KAGVTQTPRYLIKTRGQQVTLSCSPISGHRSVSWYQQTPGQGLQFLFEYFSETQRNKGNFPGRFSGRQFSNSRSEMNVSTLELGDSALYLCASSLPGLAGNEQFFGPGTRLTVL.

The J gene is TRBJ1-5, the V gene TRBV7-2; D call uncertain. Germline CDR1 SGHTA, CDR2 FQGNSA. Trimming removed 2 bases at V and 0 bases at J, with 8 bases between. The CDR3 covers 15 residues. CDR3 sequence (DNA): TGTGCCAGCAGCTTAAACAGCTATAGCAATCAGCCCCAGCATTTT. Translated, it gives CASSLNSYSNQPQHF.